These 24 T cell receptor beta chains were sequenced from one sample in a study of early T cells in non-severe SARS-CoV-2 infection. One entry per CDR3 protein results from TCRdb running MiXCR on the 5' RACE reads. The table shows fewer than 85,000 distinct CDR3 sequences, with approximately 10% occurring only once. The specimen was whole blood, collected at baseline. The source is an adult who was a healthcare worker with PCR-confirmed SARS-CoV-2 infection or an uninfected control (not recorded which).

This clonotype appeared a few times. The genes are TRBV2 and TRBJ1-1; no definite D call. Trimming shortened V by 1 base and J by 10 bases, and 10 bases separated the two germline ends. The V gene's germline CDR1 is SNHLY and CDR2 FYNNEI. The CDR3 covers 12 residues. CDR3 bases: TGTGCCAGCAGTGAAGAGGGTTGGGGAGCTTTCTTT. It is translated as CASSEEGWGAFF.

This clonotype has just a few counts. This chain uses TRBV20-1 with TRBJ2-2; 7 nucleotides match TRBD2. The V gene end was trimmed by 0 bases and the J gene end by 1 base; junction bases not matched to a gene: 5. CDR1 is DFQATT and CDR2 is SNEGSKA in the germline V gene (reference sequence). There are 16 residues in the CDR3. The DNA of the CDR3 is TGCAGTGCTAGAGATGGCCCTAGCGGGAACACCGGGGAGCTGTTTTTT. Residues: CSARDGPSGNTGELFF.

V gene TRBV20-1 combines with J gene TRBJ1-2; 9 bases align to TRBD1. Germline loops: CDR1 DFQATT, CDR2 SNEGSKA (reference sequence). Trimming removed 3 bases from V and 4 bases from J; junction bases left unmatched: 12. CDR3 length: 16 amino acids. The CDR3 is CSASPPGQGIIYGYTF. The DNA for the CDR3 is TGCAGTGCTAGCCCGCCGGGACAGGGAATCATCTATGGCTACACCTTC.

The rearrangement joins TRBV28 to TRBJ2-7; 7 bases are a match to TRBD1. J lost 5 bases, V lost 8 bases, and 6 bases had no gene match. The CDR3 loop spans 12 amino acids. Germline V gives CDR1 MDHEN, CDR2 SYDVKM. The DNA for the CDR3 is TGTGCCAGCTCGGGACAGTTCCACGAGCAGTACTTC. It translates to CASSGQFHEQYF.

This clonotype was found a few times. This CDR3 is CASNQGQKLYEQYF. The CDR3 DNA reads as TGTGCCAGCAACCAGGGACAGAAGCTCTACGAGCAGTACTTC. This chain uses TRBV6-1 with TRBJ2-7, with 7 bases that match TRBD1. V dropped 7 bases and J dropped 3; count of bases not matched to a gene: 9. Germline V CDR1 and CDR2: MNHNS, SASEGT. This CDR3 has 14 amino acids.

This clonotype was detected only a few times. The chain has TRBV10-3 and TRBJ1-1, with a possible D match to TRBD1 (6 bases). From germline, CDR1 is ENHRY and CDR2 SYGVKD. The CDR3 totals 14 residues. Trimming pared 9 bases from V and 4 bases from J, leaving 18 bases between. This CDR3 is CAMSRQESSTEAFF. The CDR3, as DNA: TGTGCCATGTCCAGACAGGAATCGAGCACTGAAGCTTTCTTT.

This clonotype was detected ten times or more. The chain combines TRBV20-1 with TRBJ2-7, with 14 bases lining up with TRBD2. Germline CDR1 and CDR2: DFQATT and SNEGSKA (reference sequence). The V and J ends lost 7 bases and 4 bases, in that order; junction bases with no gene match: 9. The CDR3 sequence is 15 residues long. The CDR3 loop is CSGLAGGPYPYEQYF. CDR3 in DNA: TGCAGTGGACTAGCGGGGGGGCCTTATCCATACGAGCAGTACTTC.

This clonotype was seen more than once but under ten times. The V call is TRBV6-5, the J call TRBJ1-1; D unresolved. Trimming pared 7 bases from V and 1 base from J, leaving 13 bases between. Germline loops: CDR1 MNHEY, CDR2 SVGAGI. This CDR3 is built from 14 residues. DNA for the CDR3: TGTGCCAGCACCCACTGGGGAGAGAACACTGAAGCTTTCTTT. Protein product: CASTHWGENTEAFF.

Here the CDR3 reads CASSLDAYEQYF. CDR3 bases: TGTGCCAGCAGCTTGGACGCCTACGAGCAGTACTTC. The genes are TRBV7-9 and TRBJ2-7; no clear D. CDR1 is SEHNR, CDR2 FQNEAQ, per germline (reference sequence). There are 12 residues in the CDR3. V lost 3 bases and J lost 2, with 5 bases in between.

This clonotype came up a few times. The V call is TRBV11-2, the J call TRBJ2-7; TRBD1 might be the D (5 bases). V was shortened by 5 bases and J by 3 bases, with 14 bases between the two germline ends. This CDR3 is built from 14 residues. Germline lookup yields CDR1 SGHAT and CDR2 FQNNGV. The CDR3 reads CASSPQGPDYEQYF. DNA of the CDR3: TGTGCCAGCAGCCCCCAGGGCCCTGACTACGAGCAGTACTTC.

The J gene is TRBJ1-3, the V gene TRBV6-5; the D is unclear. V lost 4 bases, J lost 0 bases, and 10 bases lay in between. The CDR3 is made up of 15 amino acids. Germline lookup yields CDR1 MNHEY and CDR2 SVGAGI. The CDR3: CASSLASNSGNTIYF. The DNA for the CDR3 is TGTGCCAGCAGTTTAGCCAGCAACTCTGGAAACACCATATATTTT.

This clonotype has at least ten counts. J is TRBJ2-7 and V is TRBV6-1; TRBD1 is a possible D gene (6 bases). Germline lookup yields CDR1 MNHNS and CDR2 SASEGT. This CDR3 region has 13 residues. Trimming stripped 6 bases from V and 3 bases from J, with 12 bases between. CDR3 DNA: TGTGCCAGCAGCGAGGACAGCGACTACGAGCAGTACTTC. As protein: CASSEDSDYEQYF.

This clonotype has a handful of counts. Here the CDR3 reads CASSLAAFSKNIQYF. CDR3 nucleotide sequence: TGTGCCAGCAGTTTAGCGGCCTTTTCCAAAAACATTCAGTACTTC. The chain combines TRBV12-3 or TRBV12-4 with TRBJ2-4, with D hard to call. There are 15 residues in the CDR3. The V gene lost 0 bases and the J gene lost 2 bases, with 8 bases spanning the gap.

The chain links TRBV29-1 to TRBJ2-3; D gene unclear. The germline gives CDR1 SQVTM, CDR2 ANQGSEA. Trimming left V 0 bases short and J 5 bases short, with 0 bases between. There are 10 residues in the CDR3. The CDR3 DNA follows: TGCAGCGTTGAAGAAGATACGCAGTATTTT. Amino acid sequence: CSVEEDTQYF.

A few counts support this clonotype. The chain carries TRBV5-1 and TRBJ2-2; D uncertain. CDR1 and CDR2 (germline): SGHRS, YFSETQ. The CDR3 covers 14 residues. V lost 4 bases, J lost 4 bases, and 11 bases lay in between. The CDR3, as DNA: TGCGCCAGCAGCGAAAAACAGCTCACCGGGGAGCTGTTTTTT. It is translated as CASSEKQLTGELFF.

The V gene is TRBV10-2, the J gene TRBJ2-5; 7 bases fit TRBD1. Trimming at V came to 5 bases and at J to 4 bases, leaving 4 bases not matched to a gene. The germline CDR1 and CDR2 sequences are WSHSY and SAAADI. CDR3 size: 13 residues. The CDR3 loop reads CASSPRGPETQYF. The DNA of the CDR3 is TGCGCCAGCAGTCCTAGGGGGCCAGAGACCCAGTACTTC.

The chain links TRBV3-1 to TRBJ2-1; D might be TRBD1 (6 bases). V gave up 4 bases and J gave up 1 base, with 14 bases separating them. The germline V gene has CDR1 LGHDT and CDR2 YNNKEL (reference sequence). This CDR3 has 16 amino acids. The CDR3 DNA is TGTGCCAGCAGCCCACAGGGTTTTGGGTCCTACAATGAGCAGTTCTTC. This encodes CASSPQGFGSYNEQFF.

This clonotype appeared a few times. The rearrangement joins TRBV7-6 to TRBJ2-3; D is perhaps TRBD2 (6 bases). Germline V gene lookup returns CDR1 SGHVS and CDR2 FNYEAQ. Trimming shortened V by 5 bases and J by 3 bases, and 21 bases separated the two germline ends. This CDR3 region has 17 residues. The CDR3 is CASSRLGGEGGTDTQYF. As DNA, the CDR3 is TGTGCCAGCAGCCGGCTCGGAGGGGAAGGAGGAACAGATACGCAGTATTTT. The full variable domain, in which reference TRBV7-6 and TRBJ2-3 provide the parts outside the CDR3, is GAGVSQSPRYKVTKRGQDVALRCDPISGHVSLYWYRQALGQGPEFLTYFNYEAQQDKSGLPNDRFSAERPEGSISTLTIQRTEQRDSAMYRCASSRLGGEGGTDTQYFGPGTRLTVL.

This clonotype came up a few times. This chain joins TRBV29-1 and TRBJ2-1, with a possible D match to TRBD2 (5 bases). Trimming removed 6 bases from V and 7 bases from J, with 7 bases in between. The CDR3 totals 10 residues. Germline V gives CDR1 SQVTM, CDR2 ANQGSEA. The CDR3 region has the DNA TGCAGCGTAAGGAGGAATGAGCAGTTCTTC. It yields the protein CSVRRNEQFF.

The chain joins TRBV18 to TRBJ1-2; unclear D gene. V was pared by 2 bases and J by 7 bases, with 17 bases between. Germline CDR1 reads KGHSH; CDR2 reads LQKENI. The CDR3 loop spans 15 amino acids. The CDR3 region is CASSPAADVTAGYTF. The CDR3 nucleotides are TGTGCCAGCTCACCAGCGGCGGATGTCACCGCTGGCTACACCTTC.

This chain's CDR3 is CASSLTGARRPQHF. The CDR3 DNA reads TGTGCCAGCAGTTTGACAGGGGCGCGTCGGCCCCAGCATTTT. V is TRBV28 and J is TRBJ1-5; 8 bases map to TRBD1. Germline V gene data show CDR1 as MDHEN and CDR2 as SYDVKM. The trim removed 3 bases at V and 9 bases at J, leaving 7 bases unmatched. The CDR3 extends over 14 amino acids.

This clonotype was seen a handful of times. The chain is built from TRBV5-4 and TRBJ2-5; 8 positions match TRBD1. Germline values: CDR1 SGHNT, CDR2 YYREEE (reference sequence). V was clipped by 4 bases and J by 0 bases; unmatched bases: 2. The CDR3 loop spans 14 amino acids. The CDR3: CASSRTGNQETQYF. The CDR3 bases are TGTGCCAGCAGCAGGACAGGGAACCAAGAGACCCAGTACTTC. Combining the CDR3 with reference TRBV5-4 and TRBJ2-5 gives the whole variable domain ETGVTQSPTHLIKTRGQQVTLRCSSQSGHNTVSWYQQALGQGPQFIFQYYREEENGRGNFPPRFSGLQFPNYSSELNVNALELDDSALYLCASSRTGNQETQYFGPGTRLLVL.

The V and J genes are TRBV28 and TRBJ1-6, with 7 bases lining up with TRBD1. This CDR3 comprises 14 residues. The junction had 5 bases not matched to a gene; V was cut back by 5 bases and J by 7 bases. Germline V gene lookup returns CDR1 MDHEN and CDR2 SYDVKM. CDR3 region: CASSPPGQNSPLHF. CDR3 bases: TGTGCCAGCAGTCCACCGGGACAGAATTCACCCCTCCACTTT.

Judged by abundance, this clonotype is medium-sized. The V call is TRBV6-2 or TRBV6-3, the J call TRBJ2-6; weak D call: TRBD2 (5 bases). Trimming took off 2 bases at V and 0 bases at J, with 5 bases between the two ends. The CDR3 spans 15 residues. CDR1 is MNHEY and CDR2 is SVGEGT in the germline V gene. The chain's CDR3 is CASSYEGSGANVLTF. The CDR3 coding sequence is TGTGCCAGCAGTTACGAGGGCTCTGGGGCCAACGTCCTGACTTTC.